The 30 T cell receptor beta chains below come from one sample, sequenced in a study of identical twins. Via MiXCR, TCRdb re-called the 5' RACE reads, giving one row per CDR3 protein. This table has nearly 900,000 distinct CDR3 sequences, about 12% appearing once. The sample also formed part of further work on yellow fever vaccine responses in identical twins.

Sample: PBMCs. These TCRs come from a young woman in good health.

The table lists this clonotype with many counts. V gene TRBV6-1 combines with J gene TRBJ1-1; D ambiguous. CDR3 length equals 11 residues. The germline V gene has CDR1 MNHNS and CDR2 SASEGT. Trimming pared 6 bases from V and 8 bases from J, leaving 10 bases between. The CDR3 bases are TGTGCCAGCAGAGAGGGAACCGAAGCTTTCTTT. Its protein is CASREGTEAFF.

The chain is built from TRBV5-1 and TRBJ1-5; D is unclear. The germline V gene has CDR1 SGHRS and CDR2 YFSETQ. V was trimmed by 4 bases and J by 4 bases, leaving 12 bases between them. The CDR3 consists of 14 residues. The CDR3 nucleotides are TGCGCCAGCAGCCCCGAACGCCCGAATCAGCCCCAGCATTTT. This encodes CASSPERPNQPQHF.

The chain combines TRBV9 with TRBJ2-1, with D perhaps matching TRBD2 (6 bases). This CDR3 contains 17 residues. The germline V gene encodes CDR1 SGDLS and CDR2 YYNGEE. V was cut by 0 bases and J by 4 bases, with 17 bases left in between. For the CDR3, the DNA is TGTGCCAGCAGCGTAGGCCAGGGAACAGCGGGTTACAATGAGCAGTTCTTC. Its protein product is CASSVGQGTAGYNEQFF.

A note on this clonotype: This may be a read error, as it is one base from a much larger clone. The chain is built from TRBV5-1 and TRBJ1-1; D is undetermined. This CDR3 is 14 amino acids long. CDR1 is SGHRS, CDR2 YFSETQ, per germline. Written as DNA, the CDR3 is TGCGCCAGCAGCTTCGGCACCGCGAACACTAAAGCTTTCTTT. Its protein is CASSFGTANTKAFF.

The chain employs TRBV10-3 and TRBJ2-7, with TRBD2 matching 8 bases. This CDR3 is built from 13 residues. Per germline, CDR1 ENHRY and CDR2 SYGVKD. The V and J ends lost 11 bases and 2 bases, in that order; junction bases with no gene match: 8. The CDR3 sequence: CASTSGSPYEQYF. Here the CDR3 DNA reads TGTGCCTCCACTAGCGGCTCACCCTACGAGCAGTACTTC.

In its sample, this clonotype was seen a few times. This chain links TRBV5-1 with TRBJ2-7; TRBD1 matches 8 bases. This CDR3 spans 14 amino acids. Germline trimming cut 5 bases from V and 2 bases from J; bases unmatched to any gene: 6. CDR1 is SGHRS and CDR2 is YFSETQ in the germline V gene. The CDR3 sequence is CASRIQGGPYEQYF. The DNA for the CDR3 is TGCGCCAGCAGGATACAGGGGGGACCCTACGAGCAGTACTTC.

The chain employs TRBV6-7 and TRBJ1-1, with D perhaps matching TRBD1 (6 bases). TRBV6-7 is an open reading frame whose function is uncertain. V shed 7 bases and J shed 3 bases, with 12 bases lying between them. This CDR3 spans 13 amino acids. The DNA of the CDR3 is TGTGCCAGCATCTACAGGGTTTACACTGAAGCTTTCTTT. Its protein is CASIYRVYTEAFF.

The gene calls are TRBV9 and TRBJ2-4; TRBD1 matches 9 bases. The germline V gene encodes CDR1 SGDLS and CDR2 YYNGEE. CDR3 length equals 15 residues. J was trimmed by 6 bases and V by 4 bases; bases with no gene match: 8. The CDR3 is CASSTGQGGGNIQYF. Written as DNA, the CDR3 is TGTGCCAGCAGCACGGGACAGGGCGGAGGAAACATTCAGTACTTC.

This clonotype was seen ten or more times. This chain uses TRBV20-1 with TRBJ2-1; 9 bases fit TRBD2. The CDR3 runs 17 residues. V was clipped by 0 bases and J by 8 bases; unmatched bases: 14. Germline values: CDR1 DFQATT, CDR2 SNEGSKA (reference sequence). CDR3 amino acids: CSARDRMAGGGRDEQFF. Here the CDR3 DNA reads TGCAGTGCTAGAGATCGCATGGCGGGAGGGGGTCGGGATGAGCAGTTCTTC.

V gene TRBV10-3 combines with J gene TRBJ2-7, with 10 bases aligning to TRBD2. Trimming at V came to 4 bases and at J to 4 bases, leaving 7 bases not matched to a gene. The CDR3 sequence is 15 residues long. Germline values: CDR1 ENHRY, CDR2 SYGVKD. The DNA for the CDR3 is TGTGCCATCAGTGCCTCTAGCGGGAGTTTGTACGAGCAGTACTTC. Amino acids: CAISASSGSLYEQYF.

This rearrangement joins TRBV7-3 to TRBJ1-1, with no clear D. The V gene lost 0 bases and the J gene lost 7 bases, with 15 bases spanning the gap. Germline-derived CDR1 and CDR2 are SGHTA and FQGTGA. The CDR3 is 15 amino acids. The CDR3 bases are TGTGCCAGCAGCTTAACTGGTGAGACCGGGTATGAAGCTTTCTTT. Translating gives CASSLTGETGYEAFF. The complete variable domain, with remaining parts taken from reference TRBV7-3 and TRBJ1-1, reads GAGVSQTPSNKVTEKGKYVELRCDPISGHTALYWYRQSLGQGPEFLIYFQGTGAADDSGLPNDRFFAVRPEGSVSTLKIQRTERGDSAVYLCASSLTGETGYEAFFGQGTRLTVV.

This chain links TRBV12-3 or TRBV12-4 with TRBJ2-1, with D possibly being TRBD2 (6 bases). With 6 bases removed from V and 10 bases from J, the gap between germline ends came to 19 bases. The CDR3 is 14 amino acids. CDR3 bases: TGTGCCAGCAGGCATTCGGGGACTCCGGGGGAGCAGTTCTTC. Translated, it gives CASRHSGTPGEQFF.

This clonotype was seen many times. This rearrangement joins TRBV10-3 to TRBJ2-1; 11 bases are shared with TRBD2. Germline assignment: CDR1 ENHRY and CDR2 SYGVKD. This CDR3 contains 15 residues. Unmatched junction bases numbered 5, after V lost 6 bases and J lost 4 bases. In DNA, the CDR3 is TGTGCCATCAGACAAGGACTAGCGGGTTACAATGAGCAGTTCTTC. Translated, it gives CAIRQGLAGYNEQFF.

This clonotype was recorded many times. The rearrangement uses TRBV12-3 or TRBV12-4 and TRBJ2-7, with D unclear. Deletions cut 3 bases from V and 1 base from J, with 10 bases between. The CDR3 consists of 14 residues. The CDR3 loop is CASSFFQASYEQYF. CDR3 nucleotide sequence: TGTGCCAGCAGTTTCTTCCAGGCTTCCTACGAGCAGTACTTC.

This clonotype has ten or more counts. This sequence joins TRBV2 and TRBJ1-6; no reliable D call. The germline V and J ends were trimmed by 6 bases and 7 bases, with 16 bases remaining between them. Looked up from germline, CDR1 is SNHLY and CDR2 is FYNNEI. CDR3 size: 15 residues. CDR3 sequence reads: CASSPRESSNSPLHF. In DNA form, the CDR3 reads TGTGCCAGCAGCCCCCGGGAGAGCTCCAATTCACCCCTCCACTTT.

This clonotype showed up just a few times. V gene TRBV5-6 combines with J gene TRBJ1-1; 9 bases are shared with TRBD1. Germline loops: CDR1 SGHDT, CDR2 YYEEEE. V dropped 5 bases and J dropped 7; count of bases not matched to a gene: 9. This CDR3 has 14 residues. Here the CDR3 reads CASRGQGGVGEAFF. CDR3 nucleotides: TGTGCCAGCAGGGGACAGGGTGGAGTAGGTGAAGCTTTCTTT.

This clonotype has just a few counts. This sequence joins TRBV12-3 or TRBV12-4 and TRBJ1-3, with D perhaps matching TRBD1 (5 bases). V lost 6 bases and J 4 bases, leaving 16 bases between the germline ends. This CDR3 is 15 amino acids long. The CDR3 is CASRDAGVAGNTIYF. The CDR3 DNA is TGTGCCAGCAGGGACGCGGGGGTGGCCGGAAACACCATATATTTT.

The rearrangement links TRBV3-1 to TRBJ2-5; a possible D gene is TRBD1 (6 bases). With 3 bases removed from V and 5 bases from J, the gap between germline ends came to 13 bases. The V gene's germline CDR1 is LGHDT and CDR2 YNNKEL (reference sequence). This CDR3 is built from 14 residues. CDR3 in amino acids: CASSQEQGLETQYF. CDR3 coding DNA: TGTGCCAGCAGCCAGGAACAGGGTTTGGAGACCCAGTACTTC.

Only a few counts were recorded for this clonotype. The V gene is TRBV12-3 or TRBV12-4, the J gene TRBJ1-2, with 7 nucleotides matching TRBD1. Losses at the gene ends were 7 bases for V and 5 bases for J; bases not matched to a gene: 7. The CDR3 covers 13 residues. CDR3 sequence (DNA): TGTGCCAGCATTAGGACAGGCCCATATGGCTACACCTTC. Its translation: CASIRTGPYGYTF.

This clonotype has more than one count but fewer than ten. The chain links TRBV20-1 to TRBJ2-7, with D unclear. The V end was cut by 1 base, the J end by 0 bases, with 7 bases between. Germline loops: CDR1 DFQATT, CDR2 SNEGSKA (reference sequence). The CDR3 covers 13 residues. The DNA for the CDR3 is TGCAGTGCTAGAGGGACGGACTCCTACGAGCAGTACTTC. Its protein product is CSARGTDSYEQYF.

This clonotype was counted between two and nine times. This rearrangement joins TRBV29-1 to TRBJ2-1; 11 nucleotides agree with TRBD2. Looked up from germline, CDR1 is SQVTM and CDR2 is ANQGSEA. The CDR3 runs 14 residues. The J segment lost 8 bases and the V segment lost 8 bases, leaving 11 bases of the junction unmatched. CDR3 region: CSSLLAGVGDEQFF. DNA for the CDR3: TGCAGCTCCCTACTAGCGGGAGTTGGGGATGAGCAGTTCTTC.

In DNA, the CDR3 is TGTGCCAGCAGCCCCAGCTGTACGCGGGGAAAAGGAGGAGCGGGAAGCACCGGGGAGCTGTTTTTT. This gives the protein CASSPSCTRGKGGAGSTGELFF. This chain connects TRBV3-1 to TRBJ2-2; TRBD2 aligns across 7 bases. Germline V lookup: CDR1 LGHDT, CDR2 YNNKEL (reference sequence). This CDR3 contains 22 residues. The J segment lost 4 bases and the V segment lost 4 bases, leaving 27 bases of the junction unmatched.

This clonotype was observed a handful of times. The chain carries TRBV6-5 and TRBJ2-3; 11 positions match TRBD2. CDR1 and CDR2 (germline): MNHEY, SVGAGI. The V and J ends lost 2 bases and 5 bases, in that order; junction bases with no gene match: 9. This CDR3 comprises 17 residues. The CDR3: CASSYGTSGSKKDTQYF. DNA for the CDR3: TGTGCCAGCAGTTACGGCACTAGCGGGAGTAAGAAAGATACGCAGTATTTT.

Concerning this clonotype itself: One end of the junction does not line up with germline, which may come from a read error. This chain joins TRBV12-3 or TRBV12-4 and TRBJ2-1; 7 bases match TRBD2. The CDR3 is made up of 17 amino acids. This chain's CDR3 is CASSFSVLAGSDNEQFF. The CDR3 DNA reads as TGTGCCAGCAGTTTCTCGGTCTTAGCGGGCTCCGACAATGAGCAGTTCTTC.

The rearrangement links TRBV10-3 to TRBJ2-2; 7 nucleotides line up with TRBD2. The V segment lost 3 bases and the J segment 0 bases; nucleotides outside the gene matches: 1. There are 15 residues in the CDR3. Germline CDR1 and CDR2: ENHRY and SYGVKD. CDR3 nucleotides: TGTGCCATCAGTGATCGGGGGGCGAACACCGGGGAGCTGTTTTTT. As protein: CAISDRGANTGELFF.

The chain recombines TRBV7-2 with TRBJ1-3, with unresolved D. V was pared by 5 bases and J by 4 bases, with 12 bases between. The CDR3 consists of 14 residues. Germline V CDR1 and CDR2: SGHTA, FQGNSA. This chain's CDR3 is CASSLDGGGNTIYF. CDR3 DNA: TGTGCCAGCAGCCTCGACGGTGGAGGAAACACCATATATTTT.

The chain carries TRBV5-1 and TRBJ2-5; D not certain. V was pared by 0 bases and J by 5 bases, with 23 bases between. The CDR3 loop spans 18 amino acids. The V gene's germline CDR1 is SGHRS and CDR2 YFSETQ. The CDR3 region is CASSLGGRTTNLRETQYF. The CDR3 DNA reads TGCGCCAGCAGCTTGGGTGGCAGGACCACTAACCTCCGGGAGACCCAGTACTTC.

The rearrangement uses TRBV6-1 and TRBJ2-3; perhaps TRBD2 as D (5 bases). Per the germline V gene, CDR1 is MNHNS and CDR2 is SASEGT. Trimming left V 1 base short and J 1 base short, with 12 bases between. CDR3 size: 16 residues. In nucleotides, the CDR3 is TGTGCCAGCAGTGAAGGGTTAGCGAAAGGCACAGATACGCAGTATTTT. Protein product: CASSEGLAKGTDTQYF.

This chain links TRBV15 with TRBJ1-1; the D is unclear. This CDR3 spans 14 amino acids. V was pared by 5 bases and J by 3 bases, with 13 bases between. CDR1 and CDR2 from the germline V gene are LNHNV and YYDKDF (reference sequence). The CDR3 DNA sequence: TGTGCCACCAGCGGACTGGACCCTGACACTGAAGCTTTCTTT. Protein: CATSGLDPDTEAFF.

V is TRBV7-9 and J is TRBJ2-1; 8 bases map to TRBD1. V lost 5 bases, J lost 8 bases, and 8 bases stayed unmatched. The CDR3 runs to 14 residues. Germline CDR1 reads SEHNR; CDR2 reads FQNEAQ (reference sequence). The CDR3 region has the DNA TGTGCCAGCAGCCCCGACAGGGGTAACGATGAGCAGTTCTTC. Amino acids: CASSPDRGNDEQFF.